This is a list of T cell receptor beta chains from one sample in a study of shared clonotypes between healthy human individuals. Libraries were prepared by immunoSEQ multiplex PCR; TCRdb keeps only in-frame clonotypes and omits some of them. The sample includes millions of clones, roughly 91% seen only once; the top ten take more than 1.5%. Sequences were obtained from naive CD8+ T cells from PBMCs. The receptors were gathered from a man aged 18 to 35 in good health. Some clones in this sample may be carry-over from other donors' samples. Both conserved end residues are part of each CDR3. A D gene is named only where the DNA matches it firmly. The size field is filled for only some rows; it gives once, few, many or a size class.

j_gene	abundance	d_gene	v_gene	CDR3nt	CDR3aa
TRBJ2-3	-	-	TRBV11-3	TGTGCCAGCAGCTCTAGAGCCACCTCGGCGGGAACAGATACGCAGTATTTT	CASSSRATSAGTDTQYF
TRBJ1-2	once	-	TRBV30	TGTGCCTACCGGGCCTTTCTGAATTTTAACTATGGCTACACCTTC	CAYRAFLNFNYGYTF
TRBJ2-1	-	TRBD2	TRBV6-4	TGTGCCAGCAGCCTAGCGGGATCCTCCTACAATGAGCAGTTCTTC	CASSLAGSSYNEQFF
TRBJ2-5	-	-	TRBV28	TGTGCCAGCAGCCCCGGACAGCAAGAGACCCAGTACTTC	CASSPGQQETQYF
TRBJ2-3	-	TRBD2	TRBV4-1	TGCGCCAGCAGCCCAATAGCGGGAGCCGGCTATACGCAGTATTTT	CASSPIAGAGYTQYF
TRBJ2-5	-	-	TRBV28	TGTGCCAGCAAGAGGGGACACATGCAAGAGACCCAGTACTTC	CASKRGHMQETQYF
TRBJ2-7	-	-	TRBV27	TGTGCCAGCAGTTTATACAGCTCCTACGAGCAGTACTTC	CASSLYSSYEQYF
TRBJ2-7	once	-	TRBV19	TGTGCCAGTAGTATCTTTAATAGCGACAGCTACGAGCAGTACTTC	CASSIFNSDSYEQYF
TRBJ2-1	-	TRBD2	TRBV30	TGTGCCTGGAGTAGCGGGACGTACAATGAGCAGTTCTTC	CAWSSGTYNEQFF
TRBJ2-7	-	-	TRBV27	TGTGCCAGCAGTTTAAGGCGGAGTCTGGACGAGCAGTACTTC	CASSLRRSLDEQYF
TRBJ1-1	-	-	TRBV7-6	TGTGCCAGCAGCTTGAGAGGGATTAATACTGAAGCTTTCTTT	CASSLRGINTEAFF
TRBJ1-1	few	-	TRBV7-6	TGTGCCAGCAGCTTAGTATTAAGGGGGGAAGATGAAGCTTTCTTT	CASSLVLRGEDEAFF
TRBJ2-2	-	-	TRBV4-3	TGCGCCAGCAGCCAAGAAGGGTACGGGACAATAAACACCGGGGAGCTGTTTTTT	CASSQEGYGTINTGELFF
TRBJ2-4	-	-	TRBV6-1	TGTGCCAGCAGTGGGGCTGGGTACCAGTTTTTGGACATTCAGTACTTC	CASSGAGYQFLDIQYF
TRBJ2-1	-	-	TRBV19	TGTGCCAGTAGTCTGAGGGACTGGACGCGCAATGAGCAGTTCTTC	CASSLRDWTRNEQFF
TRBJ1-2	once	-	TRBV5-1	TGCGCCAGCAGCTTGGAAGGGCTCGGCAGGGAGGACAACTATGGCTACACCTTC	CASSLEGLGREDNYGYTF
TRBJ2-7	-	-	TRBV9	TGTGCCAGCAGCGACCCTACTGGGGGGGGCCCCTCCTACGAGCAGTACTTC	CASSDPTGGGPSYEQYF
TRBJ2-3	once	-	TRBV7-3	TGTGCCAGCAGCTCGTACCAACGCACAGATACGCAGTATTTT	CASSSYQRTDTQYF
TRBJ2-7	once	TRBD1	TRBV27	TGTGCCAGCAGTTTTGGGACAGGGGGGATCGAGCAGTACTTC	CASSFGTGGIEQYF
TRBJ2-5	-	-	TRBV6-1	TGTGCCAGCAGTAAACAGGGAGGAGAGACCCAGTACTTC	CASSKQGGETQYF
TRBJ1-5	-	-	TRBV19	TGTGCCAGTAGTTCAAGGCATCTGGGGGGACCCCAGCATTTT	CASSSRHLGGPQHF
TRBJ2-3	-	-	TRBV6-1	TGTGCCAGCAGTGACATAAGGATTGAGGGGTCTAGCACAGATACGCAGTATTTT	CASSDIRIEGSSTDTQYF
TRBJ1-5	-	TRBD1	TRBV28	TGTGCCAGCAGTTTGAGGGGACAGCACAATCAGCCCCAGCATTTT	CASSLRGQHNQPQHF
TRBJ2-7	-	TRBD2	TRBV15	TGTGCCACCAGCAAAGGTGCGGGAGTACCCTACGAGCAGTACTTC	CATSKGAGVPYEQYF
TRBJ2-5	-	TRBD1	TRBV7-9	TGTGCCAGCAGCACAGGACAGGGGAAATACTTC	CASSTGQGKYF
TRBJ1-1	once	-	TRBV10-3	TGTGCCATCAGTGGAACCCAGGAAGGCACTGAAGCTTTCTTT	CAISGTQEGTEAFF
TRBJ2-7	-	TRBD1	TRBV27	TGTGCCAGCAGTTTTGGAGGGACAGGGGTAGAGTACGAGCAGTACTTC	CASSFGGTGVEYEQYF
TRBJ2-1	-	-	TRBV5-4	TGTGCCAGCAGCTTCCCAGGGAAAGAGCAGTTCTTC	CASSFPGKEQFF
TRBJ1-6	-	-	TRBV6-5	TGTGCCAGCAGTTACCAGGGTTGGAATTCACCCCTCCACTTT	CASSYQGWNSPLHF
TRBJ1-3	-	-	TRBV4-1	TGCGCCAGCAGCCAAGATAGCAGGTTTGGAAACACCATATATTTT	CASSQDSRFGNTIYF
TRBJ1-1	few	TRBD1	TRBV28	TGTGCCAGCAGCGGGCCGGGACAGGGGTACACTGAAGCTTTCTTT	CASSGPGQGYTEAFF
TRBJ2-4	-	-	TRBV29-1	TGCAGCGGGGGTGGCAAAAACATTCAGTACTTC	CSGGGKNIQYF
TRBJ2-1	-	-	TRBV29-1	TGCAGCGTGGCCAGGAGTAGCTCCTACAATGAGCAGTTCTTC	CSVARSSSYNEQFF
TRBJ2-2	-	-	TRBV28	TGTGCCAGCAACAGGGCCGGCGACACCGGGGAGCTGTTTTTT	CASNRAGDTGELFF
TRBJ1-1	-	TRBD1	TRBV2	TGTGCCAGCAGCCGACAGGGTGGAACTGAAGCTTTCTTT	CASSRQGGTEAFF
TRBJ2-1	-	TRBD2	TRBV18	TGTGCCAGCTCCCCGGGGGGGGAGGTTGAGCAGTTCTTC	CASSPGGEVEQFF
TRBJ2-1	-	-	TRBV4-1	TGCGCCAGCAGCCAAGATGAGGGAGAGGGCAATGAGCAGTTCTTC	CASSQDEGEGNEQFF
TRBJ2-7	-	-	TRBV27	TGTGCCAGCAGCAACCGGGGGAGCTCCTACGAGCAGTACTTC	CASSNRGSSYEQYF
TRBJ2-2	-	-	TRBV7-9	TGTGCCAGCAGCTTCGGGACTCTGAACACCGGGGAGCTGTTTTTT	CASSFGTLNTGELFF
TRBJ2-5	once	-	TRBV7-9	TGTGCCAGCAGCTTAGGAGGGGTACCAGAGACCCAGTACTTC	CASSLGGVPETQYF
TRBJ2-7	-	TRBD2	TRBV15	TGTGCCACCAGCAGAGATATGGCCCGGGGAGCGGGACGCGACGAGCAGTACTTC	CATSRDMARGAGRDEQYF
TRBJ1-1	-	-	TRBV5-5	TGTGCCAGCAATTTCGGCAGGGGTGCCACTGAAGCTTTCTTT	CASNFGRGATEAFF